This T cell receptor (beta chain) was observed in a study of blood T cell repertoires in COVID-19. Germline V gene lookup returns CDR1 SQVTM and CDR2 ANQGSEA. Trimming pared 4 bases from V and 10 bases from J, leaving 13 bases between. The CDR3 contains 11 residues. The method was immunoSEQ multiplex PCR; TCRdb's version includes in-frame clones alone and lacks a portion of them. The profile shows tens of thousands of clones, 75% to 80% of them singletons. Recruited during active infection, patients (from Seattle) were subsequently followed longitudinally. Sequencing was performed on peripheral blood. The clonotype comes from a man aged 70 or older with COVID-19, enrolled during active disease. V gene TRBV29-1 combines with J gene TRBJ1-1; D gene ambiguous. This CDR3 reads CSVVAAPGAFF. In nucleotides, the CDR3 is TGCAGCGTTGTGGCCGCTCCTGGAGCTTTCTTT.